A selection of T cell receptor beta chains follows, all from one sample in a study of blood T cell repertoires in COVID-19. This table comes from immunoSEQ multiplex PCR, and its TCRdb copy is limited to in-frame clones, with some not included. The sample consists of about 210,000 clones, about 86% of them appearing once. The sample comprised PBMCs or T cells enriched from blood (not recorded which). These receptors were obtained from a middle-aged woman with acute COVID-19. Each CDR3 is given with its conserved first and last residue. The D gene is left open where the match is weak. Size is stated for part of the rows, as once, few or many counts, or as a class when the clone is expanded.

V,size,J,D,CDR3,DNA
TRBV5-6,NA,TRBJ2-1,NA,CASNIADGYNEQFF,TGTGCCAGCAACATAGCGGACGGGTACAATGAGCAGTTCTTC
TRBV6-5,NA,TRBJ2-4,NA,CASRTSVPAKNIQYF,TGTGCCAGCAGAACCAGCGTGCCAGCCAAAAACATTCAGTACTTC
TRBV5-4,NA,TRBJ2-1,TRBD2,CASSSPGLGNEQFF,TGTGCCAGCAGCTCCCCCGGACTAGGTAATGAGCAGTTCTTC
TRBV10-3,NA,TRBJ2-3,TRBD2,CAIGGGGPSDTQYF,TGTGCCATCGGCGGGGGAGGGCCCTCAGATACGCAGTATTTT
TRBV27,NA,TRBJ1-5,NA,CASSTSGFYQPQHF,TGTGCCAGCAGCACATCAGGGTTCTATCAGCCCCAGCATTTT
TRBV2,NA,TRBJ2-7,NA,CASSEATGTYFYEQYF,TGTGCCAGCAGTGAAGCAACAGGGACCTATTTCTACGAGCAGTACTTC
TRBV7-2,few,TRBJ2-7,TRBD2,CASSLGTGGNSYEQYF,TGTGCCAGCAGCTTAGGAACGGGAGGCAACTCCTACGAGCAGTACTTC
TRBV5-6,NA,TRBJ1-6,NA,CASSLFQGGSPLHF,TGTGCCAGCAGCTTGTTCCAGGGCGGTTCACCCCTCCACTTT
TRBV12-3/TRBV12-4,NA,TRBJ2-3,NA,CASSLYTDTQYF,TGTGCCAGCAGTTTATATACAGATACGCAGTATTTT
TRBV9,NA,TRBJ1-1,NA,CASTKIDRHPEAFF,TGTGCCAGCACAAAAATTGACAGGCATCCTGAAGCTTTCTTT
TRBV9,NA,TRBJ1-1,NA,CASTQGSGGMNTEAFF,TGTGCCAGCACCCAGGGATCCGGGGGGATGAACACTGAAGCTTTCTTT